Shown below are 2 T cell receptor beta chains from a single sample sequenced in a study of T cells in Graves' hyperthyroidism and ophthalmopathy (dated by TCRdb to about 2019). Library construction relied on multiplex PCR. Sequencing relied on an Illumina HiSeq 2000. TCR beta CDR3 regions were amplified from RNA transcripts. A first-round RT-PCR of the TCR CDR3 used the HTBI primer set with the Qiagen OneStep RT-PCR kit. TCRdb reran the public reads through fastp at Q25 and MiXCR, keeping productive beta chains. Rows with one shared CDR3 protein collapse into an entry with the most common genes and DNA. The sample table records approximately 360,000 distinct CDR3 sequences; approximately 25% of these occur just once. The top ten constitute about 73% of the sample. The sequencing input was blood. The receptors shown here come from a man aged 50 to 60 with Graves' hyperthyroidism.

There are a few counts of this clonotype. The chain uses TRBV7-3 and TRBJ2-4; 8 bases align to TRBD2. Germline V gene lookup returns CDR1 SGHTA and CDR2 FQGTGA. V lost 5 bases, J lost 8 bases, and 14 bases stayed unmatched. The CDR3 loop spans 16 amino acids. CDR3 DNA: TGTGCCAGCAGCCCGAGGGGGGGACTAGTTGGTGACATTCAGTACTTC. Translation: CASSPRGGLVGDIQYF.

A remark on this clonotype: Relative to the germline gene, one junction end is altered; a read error may explain this. The rearrangement uses TRBV30 and TRBJ2-7; 7 nucleotides align to TRBD1. Germline V gene lookup returns CDR1 GTSNPN and CDR2 SVGIG (reference sequence). There are 15 residues in the CDR3. For the CDR3, the DNA is TGTGCCTGGAGTGCTCCGGGACAGAGCTCCTACGAGCGGTACTTC. This translates into CAWSAPGQSSYERYF.